This T cell receptor beta chain was obtained from a study of OX40 agonist ivuxolimab in advanced cancers. Broadly, across the study: Ivuxolimab, which targeted the costimulatory receptor OX40 (CD134), was an agonistic, fully human IgG2 monoclonal antibody. Of the roughly 51 patients in dose escalation, about 20 had hepatocellular carcinoma, some 15 had melanoma, 9 had renal cell carcinoma and 9 had head and neck cancer. Three dose-escalation patients achieved partial responses, one with hepatocellular carcinoma and two with cutaneous melanoma. The paper covers the monotherapy dose-escalation part of the phase I ivuxolimab trial, which included N of about 50 patients. Intravenous ivuxolimab was administered to patients every 2 weeks at six dose levels: 0.01, 0.1, 0.3, 1.5, 3 and 10 mg/kg. Peripheral TCRbeta sequencing was intended to test whether TCR sequence diversity was altered and clonal T-cell expansion was caused by ivuxolimab. In the dose-escalation cohort, roughly four fifths of patients were male, and the mean age was approximately 60 years, with a range of roughly 20 to 85. Prior anti-PD-1, anti-PD-L1 or anti-CTLA-4 therapy was permitted, and about two fifths of dose-escalation patients had received checkpoint inhibitors. Broader findings and caveats from the paper: At doses of 0.1 to 3.0 mg/kg, clonal expansion of both CD4+ and CD8+ T cells in blood was seen between baseline and week 6. In partial responders in the 0.1-3.0 mg/kg groups, normalized peripheral clonal expansion was found to be among the lowest, especially among CD8+ T cells. Low levels of normalized T-cell clonal expansion were also seen in some nonresponding patients. Antigen specificity was not determined for the clonally expanded peripheral T cells. On average, CD8+ T cells showed more expanded clones than CD4+ T cells after ivuxolimab.

The germline V gene sets CDR1 to SGHDT and CDR2 to YYEEEE. From the cysteine through the phenylalanine, the CDR3 covers 12 amino acids. The read is trimmed to its CDR3 DNA, 36 bases read in frame from base 1. Cut back by 4 bases and 4 bases, the V and J ends lie 6 bases apart. To sequence the TCRbeta CDR3 region, genomic DNA was isolated from the sorted cells. The immunoSEQ Assay was used for sequencing of TCRbeta CDR3 regions. What TCRdb holds here is the immuneACCESS table cut down to in-frame rearrangements. Part of the clones is not present; checked against another copy, under half of the missing clones reflect an unresolved V gene, and the others are unexplained. This sample is represented by around 84,000 clones; roughly 83% of them were singletons. The top ten constitute 7.3% of the sample. Points on this clone: The target of this receptor is not known. Base quality data are lacking; no much larger clone is found one base away.

Patients with a history of autoimmune disease or receiving systemic immunosuppression were excluded from the trial. Peripheral blood for TCR sequencing was collected from all dose cohorts at baseline, on cycle 4 day 1, and on cycle 7 day 1. The samples were drawn from a first-in-human, open-label, multicenter phase I dose-escalation trial of ivuxolimab. Adults with locally advanced or metastatic melanoma, renal cell carcinoma, hepatocellular carcinoma or head and neck squamous cell carcinoma were enrolled in the trial. Before TCR sequencing, CD4+ T cells and CD8+ T cells were sorted from peripheral blood as separate populations.

This sample comprised CD4+ or CD8+ T cells sorted from blood, obtained in a trial of the OX40 agonist ivuxolimab. This TCR came from an adult with an advanced solid tumor such as melanoma, head and neck, liver or kidney cancer. The chain couples TRBV5-6 to TRBJ1-3, and TRBD1 may be the D gene, going by 5 matching bases. The DNA sequence is given as TGTGCCAGCAGCCGGGGGGGAAACACCATATATTTT. Translated, it gives CASSRGGNTIYF. Supplemented by the reference TRBV5-6 and TRBJ1-3 proteins around the CDR3, the complete variable domain is DAGVTQSPTHLIKTRGQQVTLRCSPKSGHDTVSWYQQALGQGPQFIFQYYEEEERQRGNFPDRFSGHQFPNYSSELNVNALLLGDSALYLCASSRGGNTIYFGEGSWLTVV.